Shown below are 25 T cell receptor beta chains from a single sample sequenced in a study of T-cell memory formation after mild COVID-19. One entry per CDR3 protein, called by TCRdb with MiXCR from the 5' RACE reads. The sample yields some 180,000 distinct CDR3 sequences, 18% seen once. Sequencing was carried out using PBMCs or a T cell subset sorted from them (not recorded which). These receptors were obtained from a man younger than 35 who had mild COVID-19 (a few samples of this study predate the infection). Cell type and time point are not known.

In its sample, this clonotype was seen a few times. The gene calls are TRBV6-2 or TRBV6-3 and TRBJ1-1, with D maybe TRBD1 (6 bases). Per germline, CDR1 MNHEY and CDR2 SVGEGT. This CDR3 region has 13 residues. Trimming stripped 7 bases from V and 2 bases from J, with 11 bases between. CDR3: CASIPTGNTEAFF. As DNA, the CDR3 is TGTGCCAGCATCCCGACAGGAAACACTGAAGCTTTCTTT.

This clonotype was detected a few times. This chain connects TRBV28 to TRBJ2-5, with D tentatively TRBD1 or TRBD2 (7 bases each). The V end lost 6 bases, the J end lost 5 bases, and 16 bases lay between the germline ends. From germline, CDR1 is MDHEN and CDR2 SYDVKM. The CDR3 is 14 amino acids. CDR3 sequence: CASRAGTAGETQYF. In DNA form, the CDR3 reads TGTGCCAGCAGGGCAGGGACAGCGGGGGAGACCCAGTACTTC.

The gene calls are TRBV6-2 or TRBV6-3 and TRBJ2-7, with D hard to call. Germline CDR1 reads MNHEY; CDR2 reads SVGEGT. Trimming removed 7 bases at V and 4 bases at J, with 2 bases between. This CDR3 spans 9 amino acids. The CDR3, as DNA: TGTGCCAGCAAGTACGAGCAGTACGTC. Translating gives CASKYEQYV.

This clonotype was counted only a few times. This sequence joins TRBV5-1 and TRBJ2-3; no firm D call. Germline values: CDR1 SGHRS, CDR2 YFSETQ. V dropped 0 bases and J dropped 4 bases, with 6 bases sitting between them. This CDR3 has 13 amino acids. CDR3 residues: CASSLVSPDTQYF. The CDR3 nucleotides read TGCGCCAGCAGCTTGGTGTCGCCAGATACGCAGTATTTT.

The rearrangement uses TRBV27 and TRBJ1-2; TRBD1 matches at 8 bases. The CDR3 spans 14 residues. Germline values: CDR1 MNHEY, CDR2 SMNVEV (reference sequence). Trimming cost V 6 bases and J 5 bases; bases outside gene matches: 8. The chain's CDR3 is CASREGQGYYGYTF. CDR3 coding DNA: TGTGCCAGCAGAGAAGGACAGGGATATTATGGCTACACCTTC.

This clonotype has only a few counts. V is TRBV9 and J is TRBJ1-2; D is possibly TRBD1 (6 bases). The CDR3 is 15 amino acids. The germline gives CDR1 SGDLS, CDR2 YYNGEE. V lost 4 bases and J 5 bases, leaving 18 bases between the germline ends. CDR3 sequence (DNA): TGTGCCAGCAGCCCGGACAGCCAAACCCCATATGGCTACACCTTC. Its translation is CASSPDSQTPYGYTF.

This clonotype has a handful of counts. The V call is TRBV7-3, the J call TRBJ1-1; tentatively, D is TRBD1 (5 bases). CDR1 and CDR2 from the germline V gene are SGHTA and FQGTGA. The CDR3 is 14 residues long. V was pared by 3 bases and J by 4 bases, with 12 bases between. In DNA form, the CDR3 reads TGTGCCAGCAGCTTTGGAAGGGGACGCACTGAAGCTTTCTTT. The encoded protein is CASSFGRGRTEAFF.

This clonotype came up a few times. CDR3 in amino acids: CAIRDQAGETQYF. CDR3 coding DNA: TGTGCCATCAGGGACCAGGCGGGGGAGACCCAGTACTTC. V and J are TRBV10-3 and TRBJ2-5; tentative D call: TRBD2 (6 bases). The CDR3 has 13 residues. Trimming took off 6 bases at V and 5 bases at J, with 13 bases between the two ends. Germline V gene data show CDR1 as ENHRY and CDR2 as SYGVKD.

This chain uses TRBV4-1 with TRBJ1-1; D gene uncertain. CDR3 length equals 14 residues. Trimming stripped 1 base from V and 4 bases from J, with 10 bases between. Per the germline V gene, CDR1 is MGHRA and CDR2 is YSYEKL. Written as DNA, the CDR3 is TGCGCCAGCAGCCAAGCTCGCGATGGCACTGAAGCTTTCTTT. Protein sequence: CASSQARDGTEAFF.

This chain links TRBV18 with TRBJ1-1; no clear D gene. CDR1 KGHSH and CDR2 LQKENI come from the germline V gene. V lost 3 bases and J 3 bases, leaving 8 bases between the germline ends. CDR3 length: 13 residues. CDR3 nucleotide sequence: TGTGCCAGCTCACCGCGCACCTACACTGAAGCTTTCTTT. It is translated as CASSPRTYTEAFF. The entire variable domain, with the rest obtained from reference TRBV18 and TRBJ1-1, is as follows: NAGVMQNPRHLVRRRGQEARLRCSPMKGHSHVYWYRQLPEEGLKFMVYLQKENIIDESGMPKERFSAEFPKEGPSILRIQQVVRGDSAAYFCASSPRTYTEAFFGQGTRLTVV.

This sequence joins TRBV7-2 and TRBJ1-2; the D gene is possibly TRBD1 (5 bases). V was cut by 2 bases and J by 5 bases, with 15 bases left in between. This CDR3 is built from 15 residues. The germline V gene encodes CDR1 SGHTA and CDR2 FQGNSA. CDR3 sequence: CASSLTGDGGYGYTF. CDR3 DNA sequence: TGTGCCAGCAGCTTAACCGGGGACGGGGGGTATGGCTACACCTTC.

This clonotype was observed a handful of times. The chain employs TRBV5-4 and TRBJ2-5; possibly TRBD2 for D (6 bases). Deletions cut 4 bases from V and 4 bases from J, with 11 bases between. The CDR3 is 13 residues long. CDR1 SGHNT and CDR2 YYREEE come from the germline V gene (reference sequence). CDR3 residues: CASSPRGSETQYF. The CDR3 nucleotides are TGTGCCAGCAGCCCACGGGGGTCAGAGACCCAGTACTTC.

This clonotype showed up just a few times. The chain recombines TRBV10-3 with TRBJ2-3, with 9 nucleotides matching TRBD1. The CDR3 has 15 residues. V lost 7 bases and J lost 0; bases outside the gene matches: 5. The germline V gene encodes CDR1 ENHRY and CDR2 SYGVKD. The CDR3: CAITQDRGSTDTQYF. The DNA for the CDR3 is TGTGCCATCACCCAAGACAGGGGGAGCACAGATACGCAGTATTTT.

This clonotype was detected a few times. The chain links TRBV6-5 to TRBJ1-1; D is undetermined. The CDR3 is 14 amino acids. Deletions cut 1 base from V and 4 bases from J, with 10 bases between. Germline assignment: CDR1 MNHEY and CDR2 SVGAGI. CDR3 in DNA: TGTGCCAGCAGTTACTATTCGGTGGGCACTGAAGCTTTCTTT. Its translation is CASSYYSVGTEAFF.

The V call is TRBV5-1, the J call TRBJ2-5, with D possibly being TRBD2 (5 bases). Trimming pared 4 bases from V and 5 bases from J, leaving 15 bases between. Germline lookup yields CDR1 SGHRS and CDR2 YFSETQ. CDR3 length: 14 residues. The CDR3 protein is CASSNGIGGETQYF. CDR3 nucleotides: TGCGCCAGCAGCAATGGGATCGGAGGTGAGACCCAGTACTTC.

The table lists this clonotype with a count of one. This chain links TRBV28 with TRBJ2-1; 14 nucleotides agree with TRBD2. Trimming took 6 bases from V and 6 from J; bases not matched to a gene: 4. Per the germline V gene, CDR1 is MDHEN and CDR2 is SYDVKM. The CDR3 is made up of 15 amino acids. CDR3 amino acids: CASSMTSGGVNEQFF. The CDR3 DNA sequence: TGTGCCAGCAGCATGACTAGCGGGGGGGTCAATGAGCAGTTCTTC.

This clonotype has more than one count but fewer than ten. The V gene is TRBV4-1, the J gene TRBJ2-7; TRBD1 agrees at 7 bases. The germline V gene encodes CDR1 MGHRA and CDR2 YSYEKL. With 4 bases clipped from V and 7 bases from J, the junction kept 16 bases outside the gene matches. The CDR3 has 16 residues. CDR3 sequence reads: CASSPRGRTGRLEQYF. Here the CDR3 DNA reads TGCGCCAGCAGCCCCCGGGGCCGGACAGGAAGACTAGAGCAGTACTTC.

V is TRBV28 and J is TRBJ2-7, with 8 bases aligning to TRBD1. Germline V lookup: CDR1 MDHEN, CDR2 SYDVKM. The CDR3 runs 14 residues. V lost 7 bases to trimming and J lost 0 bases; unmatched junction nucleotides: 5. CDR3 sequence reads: CASKRTGLSYEQYV. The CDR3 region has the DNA TGTGCCAGCAAAAGGACAGGGCTCTCCTACGAGCAGTACGTC.

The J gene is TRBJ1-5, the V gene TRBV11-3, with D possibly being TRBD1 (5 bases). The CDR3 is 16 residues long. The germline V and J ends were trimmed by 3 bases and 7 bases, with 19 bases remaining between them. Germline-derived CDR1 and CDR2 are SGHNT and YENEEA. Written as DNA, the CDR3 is TGTGCCAGCAGCTTCCTGGTGGCCCCGAGGGACCAGCCCCAGCATTTT. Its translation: CASSFLVAPRDQPQHF.

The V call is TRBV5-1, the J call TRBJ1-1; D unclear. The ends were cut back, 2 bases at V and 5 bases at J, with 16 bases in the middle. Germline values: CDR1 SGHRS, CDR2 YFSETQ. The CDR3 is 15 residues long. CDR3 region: CASSFNGPGETEAFF. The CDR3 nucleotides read TGCGCCAGCAGCTTCAATGGCCCCGGGGAGACTGAAGCTTTCTTT.

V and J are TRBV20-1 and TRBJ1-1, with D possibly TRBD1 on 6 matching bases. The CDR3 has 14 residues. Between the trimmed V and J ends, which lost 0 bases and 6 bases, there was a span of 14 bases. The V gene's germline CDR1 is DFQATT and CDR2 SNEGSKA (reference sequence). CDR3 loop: CSARDRGGRAEAFF. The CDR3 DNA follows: TGCAGTGCTAGAGATCGAGGGGGGAGGGCTGAAGCTTTCTTT.

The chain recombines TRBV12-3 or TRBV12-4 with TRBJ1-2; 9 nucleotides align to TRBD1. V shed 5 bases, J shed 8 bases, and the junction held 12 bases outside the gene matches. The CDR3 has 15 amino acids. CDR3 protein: CASSPEWGQGRGYTF. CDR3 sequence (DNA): TGTGCCAGCAGTCCCGAGTGGGGACAGGGCCGAGGCTACACCTTC.

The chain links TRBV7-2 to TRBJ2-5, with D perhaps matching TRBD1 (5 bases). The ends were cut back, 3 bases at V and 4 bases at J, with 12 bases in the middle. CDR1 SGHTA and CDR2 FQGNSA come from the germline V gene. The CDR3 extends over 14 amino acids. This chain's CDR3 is CASSLQGLRETQYF. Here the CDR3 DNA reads TGTGCCAGCAGCTTGCAGGGTCTACGAGAGACCCAGTACTTC. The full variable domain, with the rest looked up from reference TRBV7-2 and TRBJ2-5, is GAGVSQSPSNKVTEKGKDVELRCDPISGHTALYWYRQSLGQGLEFLIYFQGNSAPDKSGLPSDRFSAERTGGSVSTLTIQRTQQEDSAVYLCASSLQGLRETQYFGPGTRLLVL.

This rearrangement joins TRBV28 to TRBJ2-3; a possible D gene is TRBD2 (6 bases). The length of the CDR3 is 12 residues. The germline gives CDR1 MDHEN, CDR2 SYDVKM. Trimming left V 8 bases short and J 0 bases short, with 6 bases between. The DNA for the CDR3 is TGTGCCAGCGCGGGAAGCACAGATACGCAGTATTTT. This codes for CASAGSTDTQYF.

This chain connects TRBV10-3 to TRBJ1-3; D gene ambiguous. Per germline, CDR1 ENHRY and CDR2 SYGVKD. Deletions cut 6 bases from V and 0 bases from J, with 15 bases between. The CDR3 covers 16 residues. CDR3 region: CAISSERIISGNTIYF. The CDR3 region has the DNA TGTGCCATCAGCTCGGAGCGGATCATCTCTGGAAACACCATATATTTT.